This entry lists 19 T cell receptor beta chains sequenced from one sample in a study of blood T cells in healthy people across ages. Sample-barcoded 5' priming and a J-beta primer mix drove a second PCR of about 6 to 12 cycles. A single record per CDR3 protein comes from TCRdb applying MiXCR to the 5' RACE reads. The table has around 780,000 distinct CDR3 sequences, roughly 24% seen once; the top ten hold roughly 3.1%. These same data were also listed under a study on T cells of mothers and their children.

Sequencing was carried out using blood. These receptors all come from a boy under 18 in good health.

The chain uses TRBV5-1 and TRBJ2-3; 7 bases line up with TRBD1. Germline V gives CDR1 SGHRS, CDR2 YFSETQ. J lost 5 bases, V lost 2 bases, and 5 bases had no gene match. The CDR3 runs to 14 residues. CDR3 amino acids: CASSFGTVVDTQYF. The CDR3 DNA reads TGCGCCAGCAGCTTCGGGACAGTGGTAGATACGCAGTATTTT.

V and J are TRBV29-1 and TRBJ1-2; TRBD1 matches 9 bases. Germline-derived CDR1 and CDR2 are SQVTM and ANQGSEA. The CDR3 is made up of 14 amino acids. The ends lost 6 bases at V and 4 bases at J; junction bases unmatched: 9. The chain's CDR3 is CSVARDRALYGYTF. The CDR3 nucleotides are TGCAGCGTGGCCCGGGACAGGGCCCTCTATGGCTACACCTTC.

This chain joins TRBV4-3 and TRBJ1-2; possible D gene TRBD1, 5 bases. Germline CDR1 LGHNA, CDR2 YSLEER. CDR3 length: 14 amino acids. The germline V and J ends were trimmed by 5 bases and 2 bases, with 12 bases remaining between them. DNA of the CDR3: TGCGCCAGCAGCTTGGGGGAATCGAACTATGGCTACACCTTC. Translation: CASSLGESNYGYTF.

The chain uses TRBV6-5 and TRBJ1-2; no clear D gene. The CDR3 is made up of 17 amino acids. V lost 0 bases, J lost 2 bases, and 16 bases lay in between. The V gene's germline CDR1 is MNHEY and CDR2 SVGAGI. CDR3 protein: CASSYSMVSGRNYGYTF. The CDR3 DNA sequence: TGTGCCAGCAGTTACTCGATGGTTTCAGGCAGAAACTATGGCTACACCTTC.

This clonotype was detected only a few times. V and J are TRBV18 and TRBJ2-3, with TRBD1 identical over 8 bases. The V gene's germline CDR1 is KGHSH and CDR2 LQKENI. Germline trimming cut 5 bases from V and 5 bases from J; bases unmatched to any gene: 12. The CDR3 runs 16 residues. The DNA of the CDR3 is TGTGCCAGCTCAGCCATGACAGGGGATATGCGAGATACGCAGTATTTT. This encodes CASSAMTGDMRDTQYF. The whole variable domain, remainder taken from reference TRBV18 and TRBJ2-3, is NAGVMQNPRHLVRRRGQEARLRCSPMKGHSHVYWYRQLPEEGLKFMVYLQKENIIDESGMPKERFSAEFPKEGPSILRIQQVVRGDSAAYFCASSAMTGDMRDTQYFGPGTRLTVL.

This chain joins TRBV12-3 or TRBV12-4 and TRBJ2-6; 8 nucleotides agree with TRBD1. This CDR3 region has 16 residues. V shed 0 bases, J shed 2 bases, and the junction held 0 bases outside the gene matches. The CDR3 DNA reads as TGTGCCAGCAGTTTAGCGGACAGGGCTGGGGCCAACGTCCTGACTTTC. This codes for CASSLADRAGANVLTF.

The chain joins TRBV4-2 to TRBJ2-1; 11 nucleotides match TRBD2. V lost 4 bases and J lost 2; bases outside the gene matches: 16. The CDR3 spans 20 residues. Looked up from germline, CDR1 is LGHNA and CDR2 is YNFKEQ. The CDR3 loop reads CASSPTGLAGGIWAYNEQFF. The DNA of the CDR3 is TGTGCCAGCAGCCCAACCGGGCTAGCGGGGGGAATTTGGGCCTACAATGAGCAGTTCTTC.

This clonotype has only a few counts. The chain is built from TRBV6-6 and TRBJ2-5; no clear D. This CDR3 contains 14 residues. V lost 4 bases, J lost 4 bases, and 13 bases lay in between. Germline assignment: CDR1 MNHNY and CDR2 SVGAGI (reference sequence). CDR3 region: CASSWGLSVETQYF. The CDR3 coding sequence is TGTGCCAGCAGTTGGGGTCTCAGTGTAGAGACCCAGTACTTC.

This clonotype was picked up a small number of times. The rearrangement uses TRBV6-1 and TRBJ2-4, with TRBD1 matching over 7 bases. CDR3 length: 17 amino acids. V was clipped by 1 base and J by 1 base; unmatched bases: 7. CDR1 is MNHNS and CDR2 is SASEGT in the germline V gene. The CDR3 spells CASSEERTGEAKNIQYF. The CDR3 bases are TGTGCCAGCAGTGAAGAGAGGACAGGAGAGGCCAAAAACATTCAGTACTTC.

Only a few counts were recorded for this clonotype. The V gene is TRBV6-6, the J gene TRBJ1-5; D is unclear. The CDR3 is 13 residues long. V was trimmed by 6 bases and J by 6 bases, leaving 12 bases between them. Germline values: CDR1 MNHNY, CDR2 SVGAGI (reference sequence). The CDR3 here is CASRWESGQPQHF. The CDR3 DNA is TGTGCCAGCAGATGGGAATCAGGTCAGCCCCAGCATTTT.

This clonotype was recorded a few times. This chain joins TRBV7-3 and TRBJ2-3, with a weak D call TRBD2 (6 bases). The CDR3 totals 15 residues. The germline V gene has CDR1 SGHTA and CDR2 FQGTGA. Trimming cost V 0 bases and J 6 bases, with 13 bases left between them. The chain's CDR3 is CASSLTRGKGDTQYF. The CDR3 region has the DNA TGTGCCAGCAGCTTAACGCGGGGAAAGGGGGATACGCAGTATTTT.

The chain carries TRBV12-3 or TRBV12-4 and TRBJ2-5; TRBD1 matches 8 bases. The CDR3 consists of 15 residues. J lost 1 base, V lost 6 bases, and 7 bases had no gene match. The CDR3 reads CASSLYTGGQETQYF. Here the CDR3 DNA reads TGTGCCAGCAGCCTTTACACAGGGGGCCAAGAGACCCAGTACTTC.

This clonotype showed up just a few times. The V gene is TRBV6-6, the J gene TRBJ1-2; weak D call: TRBD1 (5 bases). V gave up 6 bases and J gave up 8 bases, with 10 bases separating them. This CDR3 has 11 residues. Germline-derived CDR1 and CDR2 are MNHNY and SVGAGI (reference sequence). The CDR3, as DNA: TGTGCCAGCAGATTAGGGGACGGCTACACCTTC. The encoded protein is CASRLGDGYTF.

CDR3 nucleotide sequence: TGTGCCAGCAGTCGTAATTTCGGTAGAGGGGTGATCTACGAGCAGTACTTC. Its translation is CASSRNFGRGVIYEQYF. The J gene is TRBJ2-5, the V gene TRBV3-1, with D possibly being TRBD1 or TRBD2 (5 bases each). The DNA end is a closer match to TRBJ2-7, so the J assignment may be wrong. CDR1 is LGHDT and CDR2 is YNNKEL in the germline V gene (reference sequence). CDR3 length: 17 amino acids.

This clonotype has a handful of counts. This chain links TRBV28 with TRBJ2-5; 9 nucleotides agree with TRBD2. The germline V gene encodes CDR1 MDHEN and CDR2 SYDVKM. The CDR3 contains 16 residues. Germline trimming cut 4 bases from V and 4 bases from J; bases unmatched to any gene: 10. The CDR3 sequence: CASSSAGTSLGETQYF. CDR3 DNA: TGTGCCAGCAGTTCCGCCGGGACTAGCCTTGGAGAGACCCAGTACTTC.

The chain couples TRBV5-1 to TRBJ1-1; D unclear. Trimming removed 5 bases at V and 3 bases at J, with 8 bases between. The CDR3 is made up of 12 amino acids. Germline lookup yields CDR1 SGHRS and CDR2 YFSETQ. The CDR3 DNA sequence: TGCGCCAGCAGGACTAGGGACACTGAAGCTTTCTTT. Amino acid sequence: CASRTRDTEAFF.

This clonotype was observed a handful of times. The CDR3 nucleotides are TGCAGTGCTAGGGAGACAGCTTCTAATGAAAAACTGTTTTTT. It yields the protein CSARETASNEKLFF. V is TRBV20-1 and J is TRBJ1-4; a weak D match, TRBD1 (5 bases). The V end was cut by 3 bases, the J end by 3 bases, with 11 bases between. CDR3 length equals 14 residues. Germline-derived CDR1 and CDR2 are DFQATT and SNEGSKA (reference sequence).

This rearrangement joins TRBV5-1 to TRBJ2-5; 8 bases are shared with TRBD2. The CDR3 sequence is 14 residues long. V was clipped by 1 base and J by 5 bases; unmatched bases: 4. The germline V gene has CDR1 SGHRS and CDR2 YFSETQ. CDR3 DNA sequence: TGCGCCAGCAGCTTGTACTCTAGCGGGGAGACCCAGTACTTC. Encoded protein: CASSLYSSGETQYF.

This chain joins TRBV20-1 and TRBJ2-5; D may be TRBD1 (6 bases). Germline V gene lookup returns CDR1 DFQATT and CDR2 SNEGSKA (reference sequence). This CDR3 has 16 residues. The V end was cut by 0 bases, the J end by 3 bases, with 17 bases between. The CDR3, as DNA: TGCAGTGCTAGAGAGATCGCGGCTGGGACAAAAGAGACCCAGTACTTC. This sequence encodes CSAREIAAGTKETQYF.